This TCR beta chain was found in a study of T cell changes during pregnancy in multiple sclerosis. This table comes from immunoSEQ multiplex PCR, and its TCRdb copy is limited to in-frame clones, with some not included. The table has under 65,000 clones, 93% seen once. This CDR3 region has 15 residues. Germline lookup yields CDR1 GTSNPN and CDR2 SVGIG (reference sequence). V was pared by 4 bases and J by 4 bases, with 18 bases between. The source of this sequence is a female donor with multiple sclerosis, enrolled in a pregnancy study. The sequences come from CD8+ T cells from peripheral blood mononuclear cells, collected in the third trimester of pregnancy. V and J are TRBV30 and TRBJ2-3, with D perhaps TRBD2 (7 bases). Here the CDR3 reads CAWTFGGGRPDTQYF. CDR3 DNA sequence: TGTGCCTGGACCTTTGGGGGGGGGCGCCCAGATACGCAGTATTTT.